Described below is a single TCR beta chain sequence and its context. This clonotype was observed at least ten times. This clone's antigen is unknown. The sample holds no much larger clone one base away, and base qualities are not on file. The source of the sample is a study of Graves' ophthalmopathy and Graves' hyperthyroidism (dated by TCRdb to the late 2010s). Regarding the study in general: Peripheral blood samples were taken at the time of initial diagnosis, before any treatment was given. T-cell repertoires of thyroid tissue and blood were compared in about 6 hyperthyroidism patients. To explore V-J signatures that separate ophthalmopathy from hyperthyroidism, a discovery set of about 96 patients was enrolled, consisting of 40 to 45 with ophthalmopathy and about 60 with stable hyperthyroidism. In total, over 130 blood samples were TCR-sequenced: roughly 45 ophthalmopathy, around 75 hyperthyroidism and roughly 17 hyperthyroidism-to-ophthalmopathy patients. For training and testing, the approximately 97 patients in the discovery cohort were randomly divided in a 7:3 ratio. The study used signatures of the TCR beta repertoire to tell Graves' ophthalmopathy apart from Graves' hyperthyroidism and to predict which patients would progress to ophthalmopathy. An independent validation cohort comprised about 20 hyperthyroidism patients and 15 to 17 patients who later progressed from hyperthyroidism to ophthalmopathy. Following sample collection, hyperthyroidism patients were given methimazole at a starting dose of 30 mg daily, and ophthalmopathy patients were given high-dose intravenous methylprednisolone.

Patients with ophthalmopathy had moderately to severely active disease, with a Clinical Activity Score of 3 or more, a NOSPECS grade of 4 or more, and a disease duration of less than 3 months. Patients with other autoimmune diseases, uncontrolled infections, pregnancy or lactation were excluded. Clinical symptoms, serum thyroxine, TRAb, thyroid ultrasound and orbital computed tomography formed the basis of the diagnosis. Ficoll-Paque density gradient centrifugation was used to isolate PBMCs from about 9.4 ml of fresh peripheral blood. Total RNA was extracted with Trizol reagent and quality-checked on an Agilent 2100 Bioanalyzer. For repertoire sequencing, TCR beta CDR3 regions were amplified from RNA transcripts. The first round of RT-PCR was done with HTBI primers and the Qiagen OneStep RT-PCR kit, and was followed by a second round of multiplex PCR, then size selection and purification. Libraries were sequenced on an Illumina HiSeq2000 using paired-end 100 bp reads. The study's own analysis went as follows. SOAPnuke was used for read processing, and reads with adapters, uncalled bases, a mean Phred below 15, or no exact constant-primer or identifier match were discarded. COPE v1.2.5 was used to merge high-quality paired reads. Each unique nucleotide sequence was treated as a clonotype, and MiTCR v1.1 was used to align the clonotypes to the IMGT TRB V, D and J references. The analysis was limited to V-J combinations with a frequency above 0.0001, which together covered over 99% of the repertoires. For each V-J combination, a TCR clonal expansion and chaos score was defined as the ratio of F50 clonal expansion to chaos observed in the TCRdist matrix. Welch's t-statistics and random forest were used to reduce the features to about twelve V-J combinations, which were then used as input to a naive Bayes classifier. Thyroid-blood repertoire similarity was quantified with the Morisita-Horn index. TCRdb redid the processing of the public reads, applying fastp at Q25 and MiXCR, and retained in-frame beta chains. Rows with a matching CDR3 protein are joined into one entry that keeps the most common DNA and genes. These V and J calls rely on TCRdb rather than the paper's analysis. Within this sample are about 220,000 distinct CDR3 sequences, with roughly a fifth of them counted one time only. Jointly, the top ten make up approximately 40% of the sample.

On the study overall, not on this receptor specifically: In cross-validation, the 13-signature model distinguished ophthalmopathy from stable hyperthyroidism with around 90% sensitivity and around 83% specificity, while in the test set the corresponding values were about 79% and 69%. No statistical method was used to set the sample size in advance, and the investigators knew which group each participant was assigned to. In validation, the model predicted ophthalmopathy progression with about 71% sensitivity and 72.22% specificity; some twelve predicted patients were CT-confirmed with GO in a median of about 6.1 months. Most expanded thyroid clonotypes with frequency above 0.001 were also detected in blood, suggesting blood repertoires may reflect the thyroid immune response.

This receptor was taken from a woman in her forties or fifties with Graves' ophthalmopathy. Donor details come from another sample of the same person, matched by shared clones. Specimen: peripheral blood.

CDR3 region: CASKPDRGSGSPLHF. The DNA sequence is as follows: TGTGCCAGCAAACCTGACAGGGGCTCGGGGTCACCCCTCCACTTT. Recombination joined TRBV6-5 with TRBJ1-6; 8 central nucleotides agree with TRBD1. Trimming takes 7 bases off V and 10 bases off J; junction bases not matched to a gene: 12. The CDR3 holds 15 amino acids from the cysteine to the phenylalanine. The DNA shown is the 45-base CDR3, in frame from base 1. The germline V gene gives CDR1 as MNHEY and CDR2 as SVGAGI.